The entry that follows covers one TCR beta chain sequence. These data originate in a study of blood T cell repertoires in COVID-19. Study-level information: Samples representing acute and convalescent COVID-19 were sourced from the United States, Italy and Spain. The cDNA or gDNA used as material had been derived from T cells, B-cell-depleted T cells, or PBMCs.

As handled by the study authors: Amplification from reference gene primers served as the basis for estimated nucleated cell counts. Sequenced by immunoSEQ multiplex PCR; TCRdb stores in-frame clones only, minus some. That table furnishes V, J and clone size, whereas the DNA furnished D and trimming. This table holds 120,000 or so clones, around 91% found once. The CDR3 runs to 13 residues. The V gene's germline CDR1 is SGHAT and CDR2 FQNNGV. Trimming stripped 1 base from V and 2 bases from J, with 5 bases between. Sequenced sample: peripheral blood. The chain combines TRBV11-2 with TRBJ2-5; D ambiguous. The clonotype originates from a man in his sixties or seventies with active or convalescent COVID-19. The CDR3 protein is CASSLGAQETQYF. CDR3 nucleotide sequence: TGTGCCAGCAGCTTAGGGGCTCAAGAGACCCAGTACTTC.